A selection of T cell receptor beta chains follows, all from one sample in a study of regulatory T cells in long-lasting Graves disease. TCRdb ran MiXCR on the multiplex PCR reads and lists one entry per CDR3 protein. This table holds 410,000 or so distinct CDR3 sequences, 15% found once. These sequences were also reported in another study, on T cells in Graves' hyperthyroidism and ophthalmopathy.

Material: peripheral blood mononuclear cells (PBMCs), obtained at new diagnosis, from a patient treated with antithyroid drugs. These receptors were obtained from a woman between 25 and 40 years old with Graves disease. CDR3s include the opening cysteine and the closing phenylalanine or tryptophan. Each record gives: D gene, clone size, J gene, V gene, CDR3 DNA, CDR3 protein. The D gene is left open where the match is weak. The size of a clone is reported for some rows only, either as once, few or many, or as a class for expanded clones.

NA | many | TRBJ1-1 | TRBV5-1 | TGCGCCAGCCGATCCGACCTGAACACTGAAGCTTTCTTT | CASRSDLNTEAFF
TRBD1 | many | TRBJ1-5 | TRBV2 | TGTGCCAGCAGTGAGCAGGGGGCGCTTAGCAATCAGCCCCAGCATTTT | CASSEQGALSNQPQHF
NA | NA | TRBJ1-2 | TRBV19 | TGTGCCACCCTGGGGGGTGGCTACACCTTC | CATLGGGYTF
TRBD2 | NA | TRBJ2-3 | TRBV20-1 | TGCAGTGCTGGAGGACTAGCGGGAGAGGATACGCAGTATTTT | CSAGGLAGEDTQYF
NA | NA | TRBJ2-1 | TRBV2 | TGTGCCAGCAGACCGGGACTCGATCACAATGAGCAGTTCTTC | CASRPGLDHNEQFF
NA | NA | TRBJ2-5 | TRBV12-3/TRBV12-4 | TGTGCCAGCAGTTTAAAGAGCCAAGAGACCCAGTACTTC | CASSLKSQETQYF
NA | NA | TRBJ2-7 | TRBV11-2 | TGTGCCAGCAGCTTCCTCGGGACTTCCCAGAGCTCCTACGAGCAGTACTTC | CASSFLGTSQSSYEQYF
NA | many | TRBJ2-1 | TRBV7-9 | TGTGCCAGCAGCGACTTCGAAGGGGCCAATGAGCAGTTCTTC | CASSDFEGANEQFF
NA | few | TRBJ2-7 | TRBV11-2 | TGTGCCAGCAGCTCCGGCGTCGACGAGCAGTACTTC | CASSSGVDEQYF
NA | NA | TRBJ2-2 | TRBV4-1 | TGCGCCAGCAGATCCCACAATTTAATAGACACCGGGGAGCTGTTTTTT | CASRSHNLIDTGELFF
NA | many | TRBJ1-5 | TRBV28 | TGTGCCAGCAGCCAGGACAGACAAAATCAGCCCCAGCATTTT | CASSQDRQNQPQHF
TRBD1 | few | TRBJ2-2 | TRBV29-1 | TGCAGCGTTGTGCCGGGGACCGGGACAGGGGGAAGGACCGGGGAGCTGTTTTTT | CSVVPGTGTGGRTGELFF
TRBD2 | few | TRBJ2-1 | TRBV20-1 | TGCAGTGCTAGAGCTGGCGGGAGGGCTCCCTCCTACAATGAGCAGTTCTTC | CSARAGGRAPSYNEQFF
TRBD1 | NA | TRBJ2-7 | TRBV28 | TGTGCCAGCAGTGCTACCGGGACAGGAAAGGCCTACGAGCAGTACTTC | CASSATGTGKAYEQYF
NA | many | TRBJ1-5 | TRBV7-3 | TGTGCCAGCAGCTTATACGGCGGAAGCAATCAGCCCCAGCATTTT | CASSLYGGSNQPQHF
NA | many | TRBJ2-3 | TRBV3-1 | TGTGCCAGCAGCCAAGGACAGGGAGGGTGGACAGATACGCAGTATTTT | CASSQGQGGWTDTQYF
NA | NA | TRBJ2-5 | TRBV20-1 | TGCAGTGCTAGACTAGCGGAGACCCAGTACTTC | CSARLAETQYF
NA | NA | TRBJ2-1 | TRBV9 | TGTGCCAGCAGCGTTCCACAGGGTATAGACTACAATGAGCAGTTCTTC | CASSVPQGIDYNEQFF
TRBD1 | NA | TRBJ2-2 | TRBV12-5 | TGTGCTAGTGGTTTGGTACCGGGACAGGGTTACACCGGGGAGCTGTTTTTT | CASGLVPGQGYTGELFF
TRBD1 | NA | TRBJ2-3 | TRBV28 | TGTGCCAGCAGACCCACCGGGACAGGGGGTGCAGATACGCAGTATTTT | CASRPTGTGGADTQYF
TRBD1 | NA | TRBJ1-2 | TRBV24-1 | TGTGCCACCAGTGGGCAGGGGGCTAACTATGGCTACACCTTC | CATSGQGANYGYTF
TRBD2 | few | TRBJ2-7 | TRBV10-3 | TGTGCCATCAGTGAACTAGCGGCCTCCTACGAGCAGTACTTC | CAISELAASYEQYF
TRBD2 | many | TRBJ2-7 | TRBV6-2/TRBV6-3 | TGTGCCAGCAGGGAGGGACTAGCGGCGAACTACGAGCAGTACTTC | CASREGLAANYEQYF
TRBD2 | NA | TRBJ2-2 | TRBV12-3/TRBV12-4 | TGTGCCAGCGGTAGAACGGGAGGACTGAACACCGGGGAGCTGTTTTTT | CASGRTGGLNTGELFF
NA | many | TRBJ2-3 | TRBV29-1 | TGCAGCGTTGACGGCCGGTTAGCCGCTAGCACAGATACGCAGTATTTT | CSVDGRLAASTDTQYF
TRBD2 | many | TRBJ2-7 | TRBV20-1 | TGCAGTGCTAGAGATCGTGACCGCGGGAGAGCCCCCTACGAGCAGTACTTC | CSARDRDRGRAPYEQYF
NA | many | TRBJ1-2 | TRBV7-9 | TGTGCCAGCAGCTTAAATCTAAAGGGGGGCTACACCTTC | CASSLNLKGGYTF
NA | many | TRBJ1-1 | TRBV9 | TGTGCCAGCAGCGTAGCGTCTAGCCGTGACACTGAAGCTTTCTTT | CASSVASSRDTEAFF
NA | few | TRBJ2-5 | TRBV28 | TGTGCCAGCAGTTTCGGGACTTATAATCAAGAGACCCAGTACTTC | CASSFGTYNQETQYF
NA | many | TRBJ1-1 | TRBV7-6 | TGTGCCAGCAGCTTAGAGGAAGGCCGGGACACTGAAGCTTTCTTT | CASSLEEGRDTEAFF
NA | few | TRBJ2-3 | TRBV29-1 | TGCAGCGCCCCCACAGGAACGGCCACAGATACGCAGTATTTT | CSAPTGTATDTQYF
NA | many | TRBJ2-5 | TRBV12-3/TRBV12-4 | TGTGCCAGCAGTTTTCGGGGGATCCAAGAGACCCAGTACTTC | CASSFRGIQETQYF
TRBD1 | many | TRBJ1-5 | TRBV6-2/TRBV6-3 | TGTGCCAGCAGTTTCAACCGGGACAGTAGACAGCCCCAGCATTTT | CASSFNRDSRQPQHF
TRBD2 | many | TRBJ2-7 | TRBV6-2/TRBV6-3 | TGTGCCAGCAGTTACTCAGCTAGCGGGAGTCTAAGTGATGAGCAGTACTTC | CASSYSASGSLSDEQYF
NA | few | TRBJ1-6 | TRBV30 | TGTGCCTGGAGTGTAAAGCGTGCGGATAATTCACCCCTCCACTTT | CAWSVKRADNSPLHF
NA | many | TRBJ2-3 | TRBV5-6 | TGTGCCAGCAGCTTCGATATAGTGGCAGGACGAGCGCAGTATTTT | CASSFDIVAGRAQYF
NA | few | TRBJ2-1 | TRBV6-1 | TGTGCCAGCCAATTTTACAATGAGCAGTTCTTC | CASQFYNEQFF
NA | few | TRBJ2-5 | TRBV7-3 | TGTGCCAGCAGCCTCGACCCAGGGGAGACCCAGTACTTC | CASSLDPGETQYF
NA | many | TRBJ2-5 | TRBV28 | TGTGCCAGCACTTCGAGGCGAGGATTGGAGACCCAGTACTTC | CASTSRRGLETQYF
NA | many | TRBJ1-4 | TRBV2 | TGTGCCTCAAACGAGGTCCGGGGTGAAAAACTGTTTTTT | CASNEVRGEKLFF
NA | many | TRBJ2-2 | TRBV3-1 | TGTGCCAGCAGCCACCAGGGTTCTAGTGTAAGGGAGCTGTTTTTT | CASSHQGSSVRELFF
NA | few | TRBJ2-6 | TRBV20-1 | TGCAGTGCTATTCCGGACAGACCTCGTTCTGGGGCCAACGTCCTGACTTTC | CSAIPDRPRSGANVLTF
NA | few | TRBJ1-6 | TRBV28 | TGTGCCAGCAGTTTCATAGGTCTTACTAATTCACCCCTCCACTTT | CASSFIGLTNSPLHF